The 2 T cell receptor beta chains in this list originate from one sample, sequenced in a study of T cell responses to AZD1222 COVID-19 vaccine. Here immunoSEQ multiplex PCR was the method, and the copy in TCRdb shows in-frame clones only, minus some. In the table there are around 170,000 clones, roughly 90% of which are singletons. The sequencing used peripheral blood, collected on day 0 of AZD1222 vaccination. The origin of the receptors is an adult in good health.

The chain carries TRBV2 and TRBJ2-5, with D unresolved. Germline values: CDR1 SNHLY, CDR2 FYNNEI. V lost 2 bases to trimming and J lost 1 base, with 11 bases between them. CDR3 size: 15 residues. Here the CDR3 reads CASSELSGLQETQYF. The CDR3 nucleotides are TGTGCCAGCAGTGAACTGTCAGGCCTCCAAGAGACCCAGTACTTC.

The V and J genes are TRBV5-4 and TRBJ2-7; tentatively, D is TRBD2 (6 bases). Per the germline V gene, CDR1 is SGHNT and CDR2 is YYREEE (reference sequence). This CDR3 is 16 amino acids long. The V end lost 4 bases, the J end lost 1 base, and 18 bases lay between the germline ends. For the CDR3, the DNA is TGTGCCAGCAGCCCCTTCCCGGCGGGGCAGTCCTACGAGCAGTACTTC. Translating gives CASSPFPAGQSYEQYF. Drawing the rest from reference TRBV5-4 and TRBJ2-7, the complete variable domain is ETGVTQSPTHLIKTRGQQVTLRCSSQSGHNTVSWYQQALGQGPQFIFQYYREEENGRGNFPPRFSGLQFPNYSSELNVNALELDDSALYLCASSPFPAGQSYEQYFGPGTRLTVT.